This is a list of T cell receptor beta chains from one sample in a study of cytomegalovirus exposure and HLA in healthy donors. This table comes from immunoSEQ multiplex PCR, and its TCRdb copy is limited to in-frame clones, with some not included. The sample consists of 150,000 to 200,000 clones, roughly 80% of them appearing once. Specimen: PBMCs. The receptors come from a male donor in good health and CMV-seronegative. The CDR3 runs from the conserved cysteine through the conserved F or W. Each record gives: D gene, J gene, V gene, clone size, CDR3 DNA, CDR3 protein. The D gene is left open where the match is weak. Clone size, where shown, is once, few, many, or a class for clones that have expanded.

>TRBD1|TRBJ2-4|TRBV5-5|-
TGTGCCAGCAGCTTTGGGACAGCATCACTAGCCAAAAACATTCAGTACTTC
CASSFGTASLAKNIQYF
>-|TRBJ2-7|TRBV9|-
TGTGCCAGCAGCGTAGCTCCCAGCGAAGGGCAGTACTTC
CASSVAPSEGQYF
>TRBD1|TRBJ2-3|TRBV6-6|-
TGTGCCAGCAGCGGGACAGTAGATACGCAGTATTTT
CASSGTVDTQYF
>-|TRBJ2-2|TRBV11-2|once
TGTGCCAGCAGCTTAAGAGATTCCCCCGGGGAGCTGTTTTTT
CASSLRDSPGELFF
>-|TRBJ1-3|TRBV11-2|few
TGTGCCAGCAGCTCAGCAGGAGGAGTCTCTGGAAACACCATATATTTT
CASSSAGGVSGNTIYF
>TRBD1|TRBJ1-1|TRBV7-3|-
TGTGCCAGCAGCTCCGGGGACAGCGTGAACACTGAAGCTTTCTTT
CASSSGDSVNTEAFF
>-|TRBJ2-2|TRBV25-1|-
TGTGCCAGCGACGGGACTCTTAACACCGGGGAGCTGTTTTTT
CASDGTLNTGELFF
>-|TRBJ2-1|TRBV27|-
TGTGCCAGCAGACAGACCCTCAATGAGCAGTTCTTC
CASRQTLNEQFF
>-|TRBJ2-5|TRBV13|-
TGTGCCAGCAGCGAAAGGGACACCCTATCCGAGACCCAGTACTTC
CASSERDTLSETQYF
>-|TRBJ2-5|TRBV7-2|-
TGTGCCAGCAGCTCCTCCAGGGGAGAGACCCAGTACTTC
CASSSSRGETQYF
>TRBD1|TRBJ1-5|TRBV6-5|few
TGTGCCAGCAGTGGACAGGGTGGACAGCCCCAGCATTTT
CASSGQGGQPQHF
>-|TRBJ1-5|TRBV27|-
TGTGCCAGCAGTTTCTACAATCAGCCCCAGCATTTT
CASSFYNQPQHF
>TRBD2|TRBJ2-5|TRBV28|-
TGTGCCAGCAGCACTAGCGGGAGGGCCCGTGACTTC
CASSTSGRARDF
>TRBD1|TRBJ2-7|TRBV29-1|once
TGCAGCTGTGGACAGGGGTACGAGCAGTACTTC
CSCGQGYEQYF
>-|TRBJ1-3|TRBV5-1|-
TGCGCCAGCAGCTTGGAGGGGGACACCATATATTTT
CASSLEGDTIYF
>-|TRBJ1-1|TRBV30|-
TGTGCCTGGAGTAATTTGGGACTCTCGAACACTGAAGCTTTCTTT
CAWSNLGLSNTEAFF
>-|TRBJ2-3|TRBV7-3|once
TGTGCCAGCAGCTCGACAGGGACTAGCACAGATACGCAGTATTTT
CASSSTGTSTDTQYF
>-|TRBJ2-7|TRBV6-1|-
TGTGCCAGCAGTGAATTTCAGGACTCCTACGAGCAGTACTTC
CASSEFQDSYEQYF
>TRBD1|TRBJ1-1|TRBV2|-
TGTGCCAGCAGCCTCGGGACAGGGGGCTCGTCGACTGAAGCTTTCTTT
CASSLGTGGSSTEAFF
>TRBD1|TRBJ2-7|TRBV7-6|-
TGTGCCAGCAGCTTCCAGGGACAGACATACGAGCAGTACTTC
CASSFQGQTYEQYF
>-|TRBJ2-7|TRBV28|-
TGTGCCAGCAGTTTCAGGGGACTATCCGCCTACGAGCAGTACTTC
CASSFRGLSAYEQYF
>-|TRBJ2-7|TRBV7-9|-
TGTGCCAGCAGCTTCTCCCCGCGCGAGCAGTACTTC
CASSFSPREQYF
>-|TRBJ2-2|TRBV7-9|-
TGTGCCAGCAGCTTAGCGTCGACAGGCGGGGAGCTGTTTTTT
CASSLASTGGELFF
>TRBD2|TRBJ2-7|TRBV9|-
TGTGCCAGCAGCGTAGAGGGGACTAGCTACGAGCAGTACTTC
CASSVEGTSYEQYF
>TRBD1|TRBJ2-5|TRBV5-6|few
TGTGCCAGCAGCCGACAGGGCGGTGGGGAGACCCAGTACTTC
CASSRQGGGETQYF
>TRBD2|TRBJ2-3|TRBV10-3|-
TGTGCCATCAGTTTAGCGGGGGGGCCTCCAGATACGCAGTATTTT
CAISLAGGPPDTQYF
>TRBD1|TRBJ1-2|TRBV4-1|-
TGCGCCAGCAGCCACAGACAGGGGGACTATGGCTACACCTTC
CASSHRQGDYGYTF
>-|TRBJ2-2|TRBV27|-
TGTGCCAGCAGCCCAGGACTTATTCCCAGTAAATGGAACACCGGGGAGCTGTTTTTT
CASSPGLIPSKWNTGELFF
>TRBD1|TRBJ2-7|TRBV11-2|-
TGTGCCAGCAGCCAGGCAGGGACAGGGACTTACGAGCAGTACTTC
CASSQAGTGTYEQYF
>TRBD2|TRBJ2-3|TRBV2|-
TGTGCCGGTTCGACTAGCGGAACTTCAGATACGCAGTATTTT
CAGSTSGTSDTQYF
>TRBD2|TRBJ2-5|TRBV28|-
TGTGCCAGCAGTCCCATCCGAGCCGGGCGGGAGGGCCGAGAGACCCAGTACTTC
CASSPIRAGREGRETQYF
>TRBD2|TRBJ2-5|TRBV19|-
TGTGCCAGTAGTACGAGCGGGAGAGGGATGGTGACCCAGTACTTC
CASSTSGRGMVTQYF
>-|TRBJ2-3|TRBV10-3|-
TGTGCCATCAGTGGTGGAGGGTTCAGCACAGATACGCAGTATTTT
CAISGGGFSTDTQYF
>-|TRBJ2-7|TRBV5-1|-
TGCGCCAGCAGCTTGCCGACAGGACGCACCTACGAGCAGTACTTC
CASSLPTGRTYEQYF
>TRBD2|TRBJ2-5|TRBV6-1|many
TGTGCCAGCAGTGGACTAGCGGGGGGGCAAGAGACCCAGTACTTC
CASSGLAGGQETQYF
>-|TRBJ1-6|TRBV2|-
TGTGCCAGCAGCCTTAGCTCCTATAATTCACCCCTCCACTTT
CASSLSSYNSPLHF
>TRBD1|TRBJ1-6|TRBV5-1|few
TGCGCCAGCAGCTCCGGACAGGGGGTAAATTCACCCCTCCACTTT
CASSSGQGVNSPLHF
>-|TRBJ2-1|TRBV11-3|-
TGTGCCAGCAGCTCACCTATCTACAATGAGCAGTTCTTC
CASSSPIYNEQFF
>TRBD1|TRBJ2-3|TRBV7-9|-
TGTGCCAGCAGCCCCGGGACAGCGAGCACAGATACGCAGTATTTT
CASSPGTASTDTQYF
>TRBD1|TRBJ1-3|TRBV4-1|-
TGCGCCAGCAGCCAAGTGGAGGGGGCACCTGGAAACACCATATATTTT
CASSQVEGAPGNTIYF
>-|TRBJ1-5|TRBV18|-
TGTGCCAGCTCACCAGGGCAGACAAATCAGCCCCAGCATTTT
CASSPGQTNQPQHF
>-|TRBJ2-7|TRBV15|-
TGTGCCACCAGCAGAGAGACAGGTGGATACGAGCAGTACTTC
CATSRETGGYEQYF
>TRBD2|TRBJ2-7|TRBV18|-
TGTGCCAGCTCACCGGGGGAGGGCTCCTACGAGCAGTACTTC
CASSPGEGSYEQYF
>TRBD2|TRBJ2-5|TRBV6-5|-
TGTGCCAGCAGTTCCGTGGCGGGAGGGCAAGAGACCCAGTACTTC
CASSSVAGGQETQYF
>TRBD1|TRBJ1-2|TRBV7-8|-
TGTGCCAGCAGTCCAGAGGGGACAGGGGGCTACGGCTACACCTTC
CASSPEGTGGYGYTF
>TRBD1|TRBJ2-2|TRBV11-3|few
TGTGCCAGCAGCTTGGGACAGGGGGACACCGGGGAGCTGTTTTTT
CASSLGQGDTGELFF
>TRBD1|TRBJ2-5|TRBV19|once
TGTGCCAGTAGTATTGGGACAGGGGTTTTGCAAGAGACCCAGTACTTC
CASSIGTGVLQETQYF
>TRBD2|TRBJ2-1|TRBV6-1|-
TGTGCCAGCAGTCCCGGGACTAGCGGTATCAATGAGCAGTTCTTC
CASSPGTSGINEQFF
>TRBD2|TRBJ2-2|TRBV7-3|once
TGTGCCAGCAGCTTGACTAGCGGAGGCGGGGAGCTGTTTTTT
CASSLTSGGGELFF
>-|TRBJ1-1|TRBV2|-
TGTGCCAGCAGGGTTACATGGAACACTGAAGCTTTCTTT
CASRVTWNTEAFF
>-|TRBJ2-1|TRBV19|few
TGTGCCAGTAGTATTCACCCGGGGGGCGCGTACAATGAGCAGTTCTTC
CASSIHPGGAYNEQFF
>TRBD1|TRBJ2-1|TRBV6-5|-
TGTGCCAGCAGTCCACTAGGGGACAGGGGGAATGAGCAGTTCTTC
CASSPLGDRGNEQFF
>TRBD1|TRBJ1-1|TRBV10-3|-
TGTGCCGTCGGGACAGGGGGAGCCCCGAACACTGAAGCTTTCTTT
CAVGTGGAPNTEAFF
>-|TRBJ2-1|TRBV29-1|-
TGCAGCGTTGGATTACAGGGTAGCAATGAGCAGTTCTTC
CSVGLQGSNEQFF
>-|TRBJ2-6|TRBV28|-
TGTGCCAGCAGTTCAATTGGACATACAATCTCTGGGGCCAACGTCCTGACTTTC
CASSSIGHTISGANVLTF